These 2 T cell receptor beta chains were all obtained from the same sample, sequenced in a study of blood T cell repertoires in COVID-19. Data came from immunoSEQ multiplex PCR; TCRdb stores just in-frame clones and leaves some out. The sample records 55,000 to 80,000 clones, about four fifths being singletons. The sample consisted of peripheral blood. Source of these receptors: a man aged 70 or older with acute or convalescent COVID-19.

The V gene is TRBV6-2 or TRBV6-3, the J gene TRBJ1-1; no definite D call. The germline V gene has CDR1 MNHEY and CDR2 SVGEGT. V lost 0 bases to trimming and J lost 1 base, with 15 bases between them. The CDR3 has 17 amino acids. CDR3 protein: CASSYSSRQSRNTEAFF. The CDR3 bases are TGTGCCAGCAGTTACTCGTCCAGGCAATCGAGGAACACTGAAGCTTTCTTT.

The chain couples TRBV29-1 to TRBJ2-7; TRBD1 might be the D (5 bases). CDR1 SQVTM and CDR2 ANQGSEA come from the germline V gene. This CDR3 has 12 residues. The V and J ends lost 6 bases and 5 bases respectively, with 14 bases between them. In nucleotides, the CDR3 is TGCAGCGTCCTGGGTAGGGGCCACGAGCAGTACTTC. It translates to CSVLGRGHEQYF.